A single sample gave rise to the 3 T cell receptor beta chains below, sequenced in a study of early T cells in non-severe SARS-CoV-2 infection. MiXCR was run by TCRdb on the 5' RACE reads, yielding one entry per CDR3 protein. The sample has about 60,000 distinct CDR3 sequences, around 9% seen once. Sequenced: whole blood. The receptor source for this set is an adult who was a healthcare worker with PCR-confirmed SARS-CoV-2 infection or an uninfected control (not recorded which).

This clonotype was observed at least ten times. The chain couples TRBV11-2 to TRBJ2-1; D call uncertain. In germline, CDR1 is SGHAT, CDR2 FQNNGV. The CDR3 runs 13 residues. The V end lost 5 bases, the J end lost 7 bases, and 12 bases lay between the germline ends. In DNA, the CDR3 is TGTGCCAGCAGCATTAGTATAGTGAATGAGCAGTTCTTC. It codes for CASSISIVNEQFF.

The chain carries TRBV20-1 and TRBJ2-3; D not certain. V was trimmed by 8 bases and J by 6 bases, leaving 9 bases between them. Looked up from germline, CDR1 is DFQATT and CDR2 is SNEGSKA (reference sequence). The CDR3 is 10 amino acids. This chain's CDR3 is CSPLWDTQYF. In nucleotides, the CDR3 is TGCAGTCCCTTGTGGGATACGCAGTATTTT.

This clonotype has more than one count but fewer than ten. The chain employs TRBV20-1 and TRBJ2-1; TRBD2 matches 12 bases. The trim removed 6 bases at V and 7 bases at J, leaving 16 bases unmatched. The CDR3 contains 17 residues. Germline CDR1 DFQATT, CDR2 SNEGSKA (reference sequence). CDR3 sequence reads: CSAGTPTLAGGGNEQFF. DNA for the CDR3: TGCAGTGCAGGGACCCCAACACTAGCGGGAGGAGGAAATGAGCAGTTCTTC.